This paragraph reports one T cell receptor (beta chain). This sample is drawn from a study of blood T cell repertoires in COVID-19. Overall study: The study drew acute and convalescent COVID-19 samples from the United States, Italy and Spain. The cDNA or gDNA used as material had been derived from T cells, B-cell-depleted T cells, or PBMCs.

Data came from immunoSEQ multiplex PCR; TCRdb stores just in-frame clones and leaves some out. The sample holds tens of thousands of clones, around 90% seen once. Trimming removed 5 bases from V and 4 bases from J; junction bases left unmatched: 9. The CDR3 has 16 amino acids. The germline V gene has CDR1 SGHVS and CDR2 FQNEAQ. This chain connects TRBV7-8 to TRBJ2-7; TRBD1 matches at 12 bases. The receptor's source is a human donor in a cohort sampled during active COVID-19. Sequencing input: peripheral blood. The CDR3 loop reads CASSRTGTGGRYEQYF. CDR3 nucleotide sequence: TGTGCCAGCAGCCGAACCGGGACAGGGGGCAGGTACGAGCAGTACTTC.